The T cell receptor beta chain under discussion was sequenced for a study of blood T cell repertoires in COVID-19. Trimming removed 0 bases at V and 3 bases at J, with 7 bases between. Germline-derived CDR1 and CDR2 are SGHDT and YYEEEE. The CDR3 covers 13 residues. Authors' processing steps: The assay estimated nucleated cells by amplifying reference gene primers. Clones were read by immunoSEQ multiplex PCR, and TCRdb kept only the in-frame ones, dropping some. The DNA was the basis for D and trimming; V, J and clone size are from that table. The sample carries about 160,000 clones, about 85% recorded once. The age range of participants was 18 to 89 years, with residence in some 25 US areas.

The sequence came from a woman aged 40 to 50 with acute COVID-19. The chain carries TRBV5-6 and TRBJ2-7; D is unclear. The material sequenced was PBMCs or T cells enriched from blood (not recorded which). Written as DNA, the CDR3 is TGTGCCAGCAGCTTGGGCGGCGTCTACGAGCAGTACTTC. Its translation: CASSLGGVYEQYF.